This T cell receptor beta chain is from a study of blood T cell repertoires in COVID-19. In the original processing: Researchers report that nucleated cell counts were estimated from reference gene primer amplification. Produced via immunoSEQ multiplex PCR; TCRdb's table is partial and in-frame only. V and J calls and clone size are copied from that table; D and trimming were computed from the DNA. The table lists roughly 14,000 clones, over 80% of them singletons. This CDR3 contains 15 residues. J was trimmed by 1 base and V by 6 bases; bases with no gene match: 6. Germline-derived CDR1 and CDR2 are KGHSH and LQKENI.

V gene TRBV18 combines with J gene TRBJ2-7; TRBD1 aligns across 10 bases. The clonotype was recovered from a human donor with active COVID-19. The donor label of this sample is uncertain. The sample consisted of peripheral blood. CDR3 sequence: CASSFRQGASYEQYF. In nucleotides, the CDR3 is TGTGCCAGCTCCTTTCGACAGGGGGCATCCTACGAGCAGTACTTC.